This T cell receptor beta chain was identified during a study of vaccination and CD4 T cells after COVID-19. About the study: Comprising six males and four females, the convalescent participants counted two Hispanic individuals among them.

Sequencing of cultured CD4+ T cell DNA used the Oncomine TCR Beta short-read assay. From the PCR reads, TCRdb called clonotypes with MiXCR, one entry per CDR3 protein. The sample comprises fewer than 15,000 distinct CDR3 sequences, around two fifths of which are singletons, and approximately 8.4% rests with the top ten. To note about this clonotype: Its antigen is unidentified.

Treatment reported: approximately nine-day PBMC culture with coronavirus spike peptide pools or control peptides (ViraFEST assay). ViraFEST enlarged antigen-specific T cell populations with peptide pools and afterwards sequenced TCRs. Culture proceeded for 10 days, and CD4+ T cells were then isolated by negative selection. Material for sequencing was CD4+ T cells from blood, cultured in vitro. This receptor was obtained from a human donor who had recovered from COVID-19.

The CDR3 DNA is TGTGCCAGCAGCCCAAGCGGTAGACAGGGAAGCGGCTACACCTTC. Amino acid sequence: CASSPSGRQGSGYTF. This sequence joins TRBV7-8 and TRBJ1-2; TRBD1 aligns across 7 bases. The CDR3 extends over 15 amino acids. The germline V gene encodes CDR1 SGHVS and CDR2 FQNEAQ. Trimming removed 5 bases from V and 8 bases from J; junction bases left unmatched: 14.